The 24 T cell receptor beta chains given below trace back to one sample, sequenced in a study of OX40 agonist ivuxolimab in advanced cancers. This table comes from immunoSEQ multiplex PCR, and its TCRdb copy is limited to in-frame clones, with some not included. The sample lists about 73,000 clones, 90% occurring once. The sequences come from CD4+ or CD8+ T cells sorted from blood, collected in a trial of the OX40 agonist ivuxolimab. Receptors originate from an adult with an advanced solid tumor such as melanoma, head and neck, liver or kidney cancer.

The table lists this clone with many counts. The chain combines TRBV19 with TRBJ2-5; D remains ambiguous. The V and J ends lost 5 bases and 1 base respectively, with 11 bases between them. Germline loops: CDR1 LNHDA, CDR2 SQIVND (reference sequence). The CDR3 spans 14 residues. In DNA form, the CDR3 reads TGTGCCAGTAGTTCGACAAGTCTCCAAGAGACCCAGTACTTC. It translates to CASSSTSLQETQYF.

The chain links TRBV7-6 to TRBJ2-1; 12 bases align to TRBD2. The CDR3 has 18 amino acids. J gave up 0 bases and V 4 bases, and 7 bases lay outside the gene matches. The germline CDR1 and CDR2 sequences are SGHVS and FNYEAQ. The CDR3: CASSSALAGGSSYNEQFF. Here the CDR3 DNA reads TGTGCCAGCAGCTCCGCCCTAGCGGGAGGGAGCTCCTACAATGAGCAGTTCTTC.

The chain has TRBV28 and TRBJ2-5, with TRBD1 matching over 11 bases. TRBJ2-7 matches the DNA end more closely, so the J call is doubtful. This CDR3 spans 13 amino acids. Germline CDR1 reads MDHEN; CDR2 reads SYDVKM. The CDR3 is CASRTGGFYEQYF. In DNA form, the CDR3 reads TGTGCCAGTAGGACAGGGGGCTTCTACGAGCAGTACTTC.

The chain has TRBV5-4 and TRBJ1-5; the D is unclear. The germline CDR1 and CDR2 sequences are SGHNT and YYREEE (reference sequence). Trimming took 0 bases from V and 3 from J, leaving 10 bases between them. The CDR3 runs to 15 residues. The CDR3 reads CASSLGGNLNQPQHF. The CDR3 region has the DNA TGTGCCAGCAGCTTGGGAGGGAATCTCAATCAGCCCCAGCATTTT.

The J gene is TRBJ1-2, the V gene TRBV2; D remains ambiguous. This CDR3 comprises 11 residues. With 9 bases removed from V and 2 bases from J, the gap between germline ends came to 7 bases. The germline CDR1 and CDR2 sequences are SNHLY and FYNNEI. Written as DNA, the CDR3 is TGTGCCAGTACCTACAACTATGGCTACACCTTC. This translates into CASTYNYGYTF. Using reference TRBV2 and TRBJ1-2 for the parts outside the CDR3, the full variable domain is EPEVTQTPSHQVTQMGQEVILRCVPISNHLYFYWYRQILGQKVEFLVSFYNNEISEKSEIFDDQFSVERPDGSNFTLKIRSTKLEDSAMYFCASTYNYGYTFGSGTRLTVV.

The chain joins TRBV10-2 to TRBJ2-5; 9 positions match TRBD2. V lost 4 bases, J lost 5 bases, and 8 bases stayed unmatched. This CDR3 region has 15 residues. The germline V gene has CDR1 WSHSY and CDR2 SAAADI. CDR3 bases: TGCGCCAGCAGTGCGATTAGCGGGAGTTTGGAGACCCAGTACTTC. Protein product: CASSAISGSLETQYF.

This clone came up once. This CDR3 reads CASSQSGLNEKLFF. CDR3 coding DNA: TGTGCCAGCAGCCAATCCGGACTCAATGAAAAACTGTTTTTT. The chain carries TRBV13 and TRBJ1-4; no firm D call. This CDR3 region has 14 residues. The germline gives CDR1 PRHDT, CDR2 FYEKMQ (reference sequence). V was clipped by 5 bases and J by 5 bases, with 12 bases between them. The full variable domain, with the rest looked up from reference TRBV13 and TRBJ1-4, is AAGVIQSPRHLIKEKRETATLKCYPIPRHDTVYWYQQGPGQDPQFLISFYEKMQSDKGSIPDRFSAQQFSDYHSELNMSSLELGDSALYFCASSQSGLNEKLFFGSGTQLSVL.

This rearrangement joins TRBV2 to TRBJ2-7; 7 bases fit TRBD1. Germline assignment: CDR1 SNHLY and CDR2 FYNNEI. This CDR3 has 12 amino acids. Unmatched junction bases numbered 6, after V lost 7 bases and J lost 6 bases. The CDR3 DNA is TGTGCCAGCAACCCGGCAGGGGGCGAGCAGTACTTC. This encodes CASNPAGGEQYF.

This clone was seen just once. The chain has TRBV6-6 and TRBJ1-2, with 9 bases identical to TRBD1. The CDR3 spans 12 residues. V was clipped by 8 bases and J by 8 bases; unmatched bases: 6. CDR1 and CDR2 (germline): MNHNY, SVGAGI (reference sequence). CDR3 region: CASLGQGVGYTF. Written as DNA, the CDR3 is TGTGCCAGCCTGGGACAGGGTGTCGGCTACACCTTC.

This clone came up once. The CDR3 DNA reads TGTGCCAGCAGCTTTACAGGGCGAGATGGCTACACCTTC. Encoded protein: CASSFTGRDGYTF. The rearrangement links TRBV11-2 to TRBJ1-2, with a weak D call TRBD1 (6 bases). CDR1 and CDR2 (germline): SGHAT, FQNNGV. V lost 3 bases and J 6 bases, leaving 11 bases between the germline ends. The CDR3 extends over 13 amino acids.

The chain uses TRBV25-1 and TRBJ2-7, with D possibly being TRBD1 (6 bases). Deletions cut 0 bases from V and 7 bases from J, with 16 bases between. The CDR3 is made up of 15 amino acids. Germline V CDR1 and CDR2: MGHDK, SYGVNS. CDR3 sequence (DNA): TGTGCCAGCAGTGAATACGGGACAAGGGGCCTAGAGCAGTACTTC. Protein sequence: CASSEYGTRGLEQYF.

The chain couples TRBV6-1 to TRBJ2-5; 8 positions agree with TRBD1. The CDR3 loop spans 15 amino acids. CDR1 and CDR2 from the germline V gene are MNHNS and SASEGT. With V trimmed by 2 bases and J by 3 bases, 5 bases remained unmatched. The CDR3 protein is CASSELGTGKETQYF. The CDR3 DNA sequence: TGTGCCAGCAGTGAACTCGGGACAGGTAAAGAGACCCAGTACTTC.

The chain employs TRBV6-1 and TRBJ2-5; D assignment may be TRBD1 or TRBD2 (5 bases each). Trimming removed 7 bases at V and 7 bases at J, with 19 bases between. CDR1 MNHNS and CDR2 SASEGT come from the germline V gene. CDR3 length equals 14 residues. The CDR3 spells CASTGQLDSGTQYF. DNA of the CDR3: TGTGCCAGCACTGGACAACTAGATAGTGGGACCCAGTACTTC.

The V gene is TRBV6-1, the J gene TRBJ2-7; no definite D call. The germline V and J ends were trimmed by 1 base and 7 bases, with 5 bases remaining between them. The CDR3 is made up of 11 amino acids. CDR1 and CDR2 (germline): MNHNS, SASEGT. CDR3 loop: CASSEVREQYF. The CDR3 DNA reads TGTGCCAGCAGTGAAGTAAGGGAGCAGTACTTC.

This clone appeared once. The chain recombines TRBV7-2 with TRBJ1-1; TRBD1 is a possible D gene (5 bases). V was clipped by 5 bases and J by 5 bases, with 18 bases between them. Germline V gives CDR1 SGHTA, CDR2 FQGNSA. The CDR3 has 15 residues. The CDR3 DNA reads as TGTGCCAGCAGCCGGAGCGGGGGGGGTCAAACTGAAGCTTTCTTT. Encoded protein: CASSRSGGGQTEAFF.

J is TRBJ1-3 and V is TRBV9, with TRBD1 as a possible D gene (6 bases). V was shortened by 0 bases and J by 2 bases, with 12 bases between the two germline ends. The CDR3 has 16 amino acids. CDR1 is SGDLS and CDR2 is YYNGEE in the germline V gene. CDR3 loop: CASSVGGQRTGNTIYF. CDR3 DNA: TGTGCCAGCAGCGTAGGAGGACAGCGAACTGGAAACACCATATATTTT.

The chain employs TRBV9 and TRBJ2-1; D is unresolved. The CDR3 loop spans 15 amino acids. CDR1 is SGDLS and CDR2 is YYNGEE in the germline V gene. Between the trimmed V and J ends, which lost 1 base and 2 bases, there was a span of 10 bases. CDR3 residues: CASSVSAVAYNEQFF. The CDR3 DNA sequence: TGTGCCAGCAGCGTAAGCGCAGTTGCCTACAATGAGCAGTTCTTC.

V gene TRBV7-9 combines with J gene TRBJ1-1, with 9 bases matching TRBD1. The ends lost 5 bases at V and 1 base at J; junction bases unmatched: 5. The CDR3 spans 15 residues. Germline V gene lookup returns CDR1 SEHNR and CDR2 FQNEAQ (reference sequence). The CDR3 coding sequence is TGTGCCAGCAGCCCGGGACAGGGAAAGAACACTGAAGCTTTCTTT. This gives the protein CASSPGQGKNTEAFF.

The chain couples TRBV6-4 to TRBJ2-2; D remains ambiguous. Trimming removed 4 bases from V and 4 bases from J, with 13 bases in between. The CDR3 has 15 amino acids. Germline assignment: CDR1 MRHNA and CDR2 SNTAGT. The CDR3 here is CASSVYSPSTGELFF. CDR3 DNA sequence: TGTGCCAGCAGTGTTTATAGCCCGAGCACCGGGGAGCTGTTTTTT.

V usage is TRBV7-3 and J usage is TRBJ2-7; D perhaps matches TRBD2 (6 bases). Germline CDR1 is SGHTA and CDR2 is FQGTGA. The V end was cut by 0 bases, the J end by 2 bases, with 11 bases between. This CDR3 is built from 15 residues. Written as DNA, the CDR3 is TGTGCCAGCAGCTTAACGGGGGGTAAAGCCTACGAGCAGTACTTC. It translates to CASSLTGGKAYEQYF.

The chain employs TRBV4-3 and TRBJ2-5; the D gene is possibly TRBD1 (6 bases). This CDR3 has 15 amino acids. Trimming took off 3 bases at V and 4 bases at J, with 15 bases between the two ends. Germline V CDR1 and CDR2: LGHNA, YSLEER. The chain's CDR3 is CASSHNTRGSETQYF. The CDR3 nucleotides are TGCGCCAGCAGCCATAATACCAGGGGATCAGAGACCCAGTACTTC.

The chain links TRBV6-1 to TRBJ1-5; 8 nucleotides match TRBD1. Germline trimming cut 8 bases from V and 4 bases from J; bases unmatched to any gene: 7. The length of the CDR3 is 14 residues. CDR1 and CDR2 (germline): MNHNS, SASEGT. CDR3 in amino acids: CASRGQGPNQPQHF. The CDR3 DNA reads TGTGCCAGCCGAGGACAGGGCCCGAATCAGCCCCAGCATTTT.

In its sample, this clone was seen once. J is TRBJ2-1 and V is TRBV10-3, with 8 bases that match TRBD2. Trimming removed 11 bases from V and 6 bases from J; junction bases left unmatched: 9. This CDR3 region has 13 residues. Germline V gene data show CDR1 as ENHRY and CDR2 as SYGVKD. CDR3 loop: CAAKAGTSNEQFF. The CDR3 DNA is TGTGCCGCCAAAGCCGGGACTAGCAATGAGCAGTTCTTC.

The chain carries TRBV4-2 and TRBJ2-4; D is perhaps TRBD1 (6 bases). Germline-derived CDR1 and CDR2 are LGHNA and YNFKEQ. CDR3 size: 18 residues. The ends were cut back, 1 base at V and 1 base at J, with 17 bases in the middle. CDR3 sequence reads: CASSQVPDRTLAKNIQYF. The CDR3 DNA follows: TGTGCCAGCAGCCAAGTTCCCGACAGGACGTTGGCCAAAAACATTCAGTACTTC.